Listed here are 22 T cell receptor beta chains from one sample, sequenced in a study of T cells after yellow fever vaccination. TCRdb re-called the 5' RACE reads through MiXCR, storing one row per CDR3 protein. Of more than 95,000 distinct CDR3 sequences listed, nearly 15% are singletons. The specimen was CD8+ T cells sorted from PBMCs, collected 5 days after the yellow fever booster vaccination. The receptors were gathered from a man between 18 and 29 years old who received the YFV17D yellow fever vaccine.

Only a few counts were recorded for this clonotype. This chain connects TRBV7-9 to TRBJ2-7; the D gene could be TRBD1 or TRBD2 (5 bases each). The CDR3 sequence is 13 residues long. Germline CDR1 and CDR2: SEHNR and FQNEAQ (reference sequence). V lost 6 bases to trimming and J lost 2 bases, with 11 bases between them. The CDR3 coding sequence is TGTGCCAGCAGACTAGGGGAAGCCTACGAGCAGTACGTC. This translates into CASRLGEAYEQYV.

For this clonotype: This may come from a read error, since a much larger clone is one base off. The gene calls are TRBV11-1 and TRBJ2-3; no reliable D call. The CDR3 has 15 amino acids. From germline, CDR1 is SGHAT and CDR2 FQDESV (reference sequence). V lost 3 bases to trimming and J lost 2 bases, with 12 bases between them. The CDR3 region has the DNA TGTGCCAGCAGCTTCACTCGCCCCTTCACAGATACGCAGTATTTT. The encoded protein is CASSFTRPFTDTQYF.

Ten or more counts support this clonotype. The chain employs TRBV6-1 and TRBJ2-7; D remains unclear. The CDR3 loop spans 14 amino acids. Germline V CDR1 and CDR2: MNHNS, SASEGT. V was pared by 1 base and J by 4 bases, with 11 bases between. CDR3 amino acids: CASSEEQTDYEQYF. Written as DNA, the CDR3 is TGTGCCAGCAGTGAAGAACAGACCGATTACGAGCAGTACTTC.

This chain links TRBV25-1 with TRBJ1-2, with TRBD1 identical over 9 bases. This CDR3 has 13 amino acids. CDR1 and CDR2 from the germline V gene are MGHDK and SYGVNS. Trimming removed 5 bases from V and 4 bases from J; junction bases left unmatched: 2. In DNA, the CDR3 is TGTGCCAGCAGTTCGACAGGGGGCTATGGCTACACCTTC. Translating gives CASSSTGGYGYTF.

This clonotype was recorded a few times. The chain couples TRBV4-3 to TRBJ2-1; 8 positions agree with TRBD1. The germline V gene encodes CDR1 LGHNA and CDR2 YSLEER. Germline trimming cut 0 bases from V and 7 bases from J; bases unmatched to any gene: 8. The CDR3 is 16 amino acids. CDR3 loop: CASSQDRGQGLNEQFF. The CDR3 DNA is TGCGCCAGCAGCCAAGATCGTGGACAGGGCTTGAATGAGCAGTTCTTC.

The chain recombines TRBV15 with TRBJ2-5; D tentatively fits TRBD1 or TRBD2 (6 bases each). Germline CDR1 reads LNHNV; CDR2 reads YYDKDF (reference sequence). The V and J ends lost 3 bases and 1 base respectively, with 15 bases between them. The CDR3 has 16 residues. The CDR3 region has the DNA TGTGCCACCAGCAGGGGCCTAAGGGGGGCCCAAGAGACCCAGTACTTC. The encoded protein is CATSRGLRGAQETQYF.

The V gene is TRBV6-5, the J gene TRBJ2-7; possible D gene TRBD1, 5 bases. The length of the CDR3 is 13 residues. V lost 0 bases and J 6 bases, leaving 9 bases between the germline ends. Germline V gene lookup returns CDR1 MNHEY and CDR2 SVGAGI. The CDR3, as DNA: TGTGCCAGCAGTTACTCGACTGGGGCCGAGCAGTACGTC. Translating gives CASSYSTGAEQYV.

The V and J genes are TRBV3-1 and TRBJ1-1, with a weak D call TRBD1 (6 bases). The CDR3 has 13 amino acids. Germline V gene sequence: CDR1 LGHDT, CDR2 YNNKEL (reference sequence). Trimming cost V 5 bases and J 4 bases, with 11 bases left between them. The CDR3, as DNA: TGTGCCAGCAGCTGGATGGACAGCACTGAAGCTTTCTTT. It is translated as CASSWMDSTEAFF.

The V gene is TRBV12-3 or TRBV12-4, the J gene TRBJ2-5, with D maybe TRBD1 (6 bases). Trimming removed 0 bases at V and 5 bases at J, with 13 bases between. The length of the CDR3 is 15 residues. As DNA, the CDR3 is TGTGCCAGCAGTTTAGCCTTAGGGGGTAGTGAGACCCAGTACTTC. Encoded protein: CASSLALGGSETQYF.

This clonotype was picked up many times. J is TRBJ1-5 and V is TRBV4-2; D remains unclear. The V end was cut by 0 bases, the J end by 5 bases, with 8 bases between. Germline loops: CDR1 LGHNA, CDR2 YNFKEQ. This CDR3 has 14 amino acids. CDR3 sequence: CASSQEDGDQPQHF. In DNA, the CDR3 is TGTGCCAGCAGCCAAGAGGATGGGGATCAGCCCCAGCATTTT.

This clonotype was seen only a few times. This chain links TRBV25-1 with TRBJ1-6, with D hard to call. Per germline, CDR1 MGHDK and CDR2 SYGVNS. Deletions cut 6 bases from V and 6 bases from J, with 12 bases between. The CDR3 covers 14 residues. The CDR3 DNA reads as TGTGCCAGCAGCAGGCCAATAACTAATTCACCCCTCCACTTT. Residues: CASSRPITNSPLHF.

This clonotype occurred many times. CDR3: CASSCRDRGIYEQYV. The CDR3 region has the DNA TGCGCCAGCAGCTGTCGGGACAGGGGGATCTACGAGCAGTACGTC. This chain connects TRBV5-1 to TRBJ2-7; 11 nucleotides match TRBD1. J lost 3 bases, V lost 3 bases, and 5 bases had no gene match. Germline-derived CDR1 and CDR2 are SGHRS and YFSETQ. The CDR3 has 15 residues.

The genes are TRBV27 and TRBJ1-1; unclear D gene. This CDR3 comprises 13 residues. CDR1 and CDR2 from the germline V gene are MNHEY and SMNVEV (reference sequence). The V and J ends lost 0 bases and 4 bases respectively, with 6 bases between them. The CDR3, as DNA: TGTGCCAGCAGTTTATCCCCGGCCACTGAAGCTTTCTTT. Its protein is CASSLSPATEAFF.

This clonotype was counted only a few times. In nucleotides, the CDR3 is TGTGCCATCAGTGACAGGGGACCTGGAGGCTACACCTTC. This gives the protein CAISDRGPGGYTF. This chain links TRBV10-3 with TRBJ1-2, with TRBD1 as a possible D gene (6 bases). CDR1 is ENHRY and CDR2 is SYGVKD in the germline V gene. The CDR3 spans 13 residues. V was pared by 3 bases and J by 8 bases, with 13 bases between.

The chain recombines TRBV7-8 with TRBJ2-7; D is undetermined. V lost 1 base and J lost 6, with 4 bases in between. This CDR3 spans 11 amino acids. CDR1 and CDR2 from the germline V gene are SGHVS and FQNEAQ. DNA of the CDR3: TGTGCCAGCAGCTTAGTTAGCGAGCAGTACTTC. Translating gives CASSLVSEQYF.

CDR3 bases: TGTGCCAGCAGCTCAGCGGGGGGTTCCGGGGAGCTGTTTTTT. Its translation is CASSSAGGSGELFF. The V and J genes are TRBV7-2 and TRBJ2-2; 9 bases agree with TRBD2. V dropped 4 bases and J dropped 6; count of bases not matched to a gene: 3. This CDR3 spans 14 amino acids. Germline V gives CDR1 SGHTA, CDR2 FQGNSA.

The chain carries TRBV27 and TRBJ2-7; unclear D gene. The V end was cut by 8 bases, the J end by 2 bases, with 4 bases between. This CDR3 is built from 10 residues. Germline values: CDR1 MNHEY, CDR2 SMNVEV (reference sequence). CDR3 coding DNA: TGTGCCAGCGGGACCTACGAGCAGTACTTC. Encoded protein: CASGTYEQYF.

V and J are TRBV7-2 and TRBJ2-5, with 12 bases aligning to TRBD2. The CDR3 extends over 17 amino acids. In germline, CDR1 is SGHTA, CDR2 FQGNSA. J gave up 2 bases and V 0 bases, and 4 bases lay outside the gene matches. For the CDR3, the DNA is TGTGCCAGCAGCTTAGCTCTACTAGCGGGGGGTCAAGAGACCCAGTACTTC. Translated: CASSLALLAGGQETQYF.

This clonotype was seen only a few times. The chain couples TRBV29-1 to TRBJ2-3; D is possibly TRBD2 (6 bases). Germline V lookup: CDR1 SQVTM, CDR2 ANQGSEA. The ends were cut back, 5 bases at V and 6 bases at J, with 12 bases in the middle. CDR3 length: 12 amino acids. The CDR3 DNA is TGCAGCGTTTCCGGGGGTTTGGATACGCAGTATTTT. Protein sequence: CSVSGGLDTQYF.

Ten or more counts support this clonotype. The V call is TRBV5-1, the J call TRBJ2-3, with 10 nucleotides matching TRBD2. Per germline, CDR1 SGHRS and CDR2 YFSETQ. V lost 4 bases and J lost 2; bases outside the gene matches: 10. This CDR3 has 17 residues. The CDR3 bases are TGCGCCAGCAGCGTCCTCTCTAGCGGGGGCCTCACAGATACGCAGTATTTT. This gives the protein CASSVLSSGGLTDTQYF.

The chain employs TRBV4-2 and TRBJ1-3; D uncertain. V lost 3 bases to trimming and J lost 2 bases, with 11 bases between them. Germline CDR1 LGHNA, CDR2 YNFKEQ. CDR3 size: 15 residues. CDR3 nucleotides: TGTGCCAGCAGCCACGGTACTGGTACTGGAAACACCATATATTTT. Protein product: CASSHGTGTGNTIYF.

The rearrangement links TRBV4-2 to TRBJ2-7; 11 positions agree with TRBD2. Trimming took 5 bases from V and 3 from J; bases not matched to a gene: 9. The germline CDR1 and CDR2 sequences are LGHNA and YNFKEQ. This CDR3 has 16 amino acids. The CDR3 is CASSAQGTSGIYEQYF. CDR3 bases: TGTGCCAGCAGCGCCCAAGGGACTAGCGGAATCTACGAGCAGTACTTC.